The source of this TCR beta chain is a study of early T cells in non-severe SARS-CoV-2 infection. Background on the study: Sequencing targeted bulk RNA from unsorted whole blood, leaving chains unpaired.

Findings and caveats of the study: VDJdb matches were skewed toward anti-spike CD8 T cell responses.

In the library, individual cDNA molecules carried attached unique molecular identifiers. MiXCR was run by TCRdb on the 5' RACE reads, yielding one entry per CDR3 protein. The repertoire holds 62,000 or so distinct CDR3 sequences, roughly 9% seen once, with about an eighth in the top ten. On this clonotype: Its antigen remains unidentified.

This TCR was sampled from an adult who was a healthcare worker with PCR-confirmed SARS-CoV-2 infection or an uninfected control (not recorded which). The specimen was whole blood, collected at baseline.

This CDR3 is CASSRTSWETQYF. The CDR3 nucleotides read TGTGCCAGCAGCCGGACTAGTTGGGAGACCCAGTACTTC. The chain has TRBV3-1 and TRBJ2-5; 7 positions agree with TRBD2. V trimming: 4 bases; J trimming: 5 bases; junction bases outside the gene matches: 4. Germline assignment: CDR1 LGHDT and CDR2 YNNKEL (reference sequence). CDR3 length equals 13 residues.